The clone carrying this T cell receptor (beta chain) was detected only once. Its antigen remains unidentified. Libraries for TCRalpha and TCRbeta carried sample barcodes and unique molecular identifiers via 5'RACE. Via MiXCR, TCRdb re-called the 5' RACE reads, giving one row per CDR3 protein. The sample has 110,000 to 150,000 distinct CDR3 sequences; approximately 26% are singletons. The entry originates in a study of T-cell memory formation after mild COVID-19. General observations from the study: Memory sampled before infection contained some responding clones, suggesting cross-reactive memory joined.

This CDR3 contains 15 residues. CDR1 SGDLS and CDR2 YYNGEE come from the germline V gene. After removal of 3 bases from V and 5 bases from J, the junction contained 9 bases not matched to a gene. This receptor was identified in an adult woman who had mild COVID-19 (a few samples of this study predate the infection). Cell type and time point are not known. The chain employs TRBV9 and TRBJ2-3; TRBD1 agrees at 7 bases. The sequencing sample was made of PBMCs or a T cell subset sorted from them (not recorded which). The CDR3, as DNA: TGTGCCAGCAGCGCACAGGGGTCCTTGAGAGATACGCAGTATTTT. This gives the protein CASSAQGSLRDTQYF.